This is a list of T cell receptor beta chains from one sample in a study of T cells after yellow fever vaccination. In TCRdb, the 5' RACE reads were re-called with MiXCR into one record per CDR3 protein. The sample yields 550,000 to 750,000 distinct CDR3 sequences, 13% seen once. This specimen consisted of PBMCs, obtained on the day of the yellow fever booster vaccination. Receptors originate from a man aged 25-45 years who received the YFV17D yellow fever vaccine. Both conserved end residues are part of each CDR3. D genes are given only for firm matches. Clone size is stated in some rows and not others, as once, few, many or a class when expanded.

d_gene | abundance | j_gene | len | v_gene | CDR3nt | CDR3aa
. | . | TRBJ2-5 | 12 | TRBV18 | TGTGCCAGCTCACCACGGACAGAGACCCAGTACTTC | CASSPRTETQYF
. | many | TRBJ2-1 | 13 | TRBV12-3/TRBV12-4 | TGTGCCAGCAGCCTCGAGGGGAACAATGAGCAGTTCTTC | CASSLEGNNEQFF
TRBD1 | . | TRBJ2-7 | 15 | TRBV28 | TGTGCCAGCAGCAAACAGGGGTTAAACTCCTACGAGCAGTACTTC | CASSKQGLNSYEQYF
TRBD1 | many | TRBJ1-6 | 13 | TRBV7-9 | TGTGCCAGCAGTCGGGACAGGGCTTCACCCCTCCACTTT | CASSRDRASPLHF
. | . | TRBJ2-1 | 14 | TRBV5-1 | TGCGCCAGCAGCTTCGTTACAGGGAACGATGAGCAGTTCTTC | CASSFVTGNDEQFF
. | few | TRBJ1-1 | 15 | TRBV18 | TGTGCCAGCTCACCACCGGGACAAATGAACACTGAAGCTTTCTTT | CASSPPGQMNTEAFF
TRBD2 | . | TRBJ2-1 | 16 | TRBV20-1 | TGCAGTGCTAGTCCGACTAGCGGGATCGTCCTCAATGAGCAGTTCTTC | CSASPTSGIVLNEQFF
. | few | TRBJ1-1 | 14 | TRBV30 | TGTGCCTGGAGCCTAGTGGGGGTGGGGACTGAAGCTTTCTTT | CAWSLVGVGTEAFF
TRBD2 | few | TRBJ2-1 | 15 | TRBV12-3/TRBV12-4 | TGTGCCAGCAGTCCCGCCCGGGACTACCGGAATGAGCAGTTCTTC | CASSPARDYRNEQFF
TRBD1 | . | TRBJ1-5 | 17 | TRBV7-2 | TGTGCCAGCAGCTTCTCCCTTGACAGGGGCGGGAATCAGCCCCAGCATTTT | CASSFSLDRGGNQPQHF
TRBD2 | few | TRBJ2-7 | 15 | TRBV5-1 | TGCGCCAGCAGCTTGGCTTCTAGCGGGAGTTGGGAGCAGTACTTC | CASSLASSGSWEQYF
. | . | TRBJ1-5 | 13 | TRBV6-2/TRBV6-3 | TGTGCCAGCAGTTACCGCGACGATCAGCCCCAGCATTTT | CASSYRDDQPQHF
. | . | TRBJ1-5 | 14 | TRBV5-5 | TGTGCCAGCAGCTTGGCGGCAGGGAATCAGCCCCAGCATTTT | CASSLAAGNQPQHF
. | many | TRBJ2-5 | 11 | TRBV6-5 | TGTGCCAGCAGTTATTTTGGGACCCAGTACTTC | CASSYFGTQYF
. | . | TRBJ2-7 | 12 | TRBV20-1 | TGCAGTGCTTTACGTGCTCCCTACGAGCAGTACTTC | CSALRAPYEQYF
. | . | TRBJ2-5 | 14 | TRBV3-1 | TGTGCCAGCAGCCAAGTCGGCTACCAAGAGACCCAGTACTTC | CASSQVGYQETQYF
TRBD2 | . | TRBJ2-7 | 14 | TRBV6-1 | TGTGCCAGCAGACTCAGCGGGAGGACCTACGAGCAGTACTTC | CASRLSGRTYEQYF
. | . | TRBJ2-1 | 15 | TRBV5-1 | TGCGCCAGCAGCTTAAGGGCACTAGCTGGCGATGAGCAGTTCTTC | CASSLRALAGDEQFF
. | many | TRBJ2-1 | 11 | TRBV7-2 | TGTGCCAGCAGCTTAGGTATTGAGCAGTTCTTC | CASSLGIEQFF
. | many | TRBJ2-7 | 13 | TRBV5-6 | TGTGCCAGCAGCTTGAAGCTACACTACGAGCAGTACTTC | CASSLKLHYEQYF
TRBD2 | . | TRBJ2-7 | 13 | TRBV3-1 | TGTGCCAGCAGCCTACTAGCGGGAGGGGCACAGTACTTC | CASSLLAGGAQYF
. | . | TRBJ2-3 | 12 | TRBV7-8 | TGTGCCAGCAGCTTAGAAGTCCATACGCAGTATTTT | CASSLEVHTQYF
TRBD2 | . | TRBJ2-1 | 17 | TRBV28 | TGTGCCAGTAAGTCAGGGATCGGCGGGAGCTCTAACAATGAGCAGTTCTTC | CASKSGIGGSSNNEQFF
TRBD1 | many | TRBJ2-6 | 16 | TRBV28 | TGTGCCAGTGCCGGGACAGCCTTCTCTGGGGCCAACGTCCTGACTTTC | CASAGTAFSGANVLTF
TRBD2 | few | TRBJ2-1 | 15 | TRBV12-3/TRBV12-4 | TGTGCCAGCAGCCGGACTAGCGGGAGATACAATGAGCAGTTCTTC | CASSRTSGRYNEQFF